The 31 T cell receptor beta chains below all came from one sample that was sequenced in a study of blood T cells in healthy people across ages. Primed by a sample-barcoded 5' primer and a J-beta primer mix, a second PCR proceeded for about 7 to 12 cycles. A single record per CDR3 protein comes from TCRdb applying MiXCR to the 5' RACE reads. The table has some 670,000 distinct CDR3 sequences, about 50% seen once. Material: blood. Receptor source: a woman older than 75 in good health.

The V gene is TRBV12-3 or TRBV12-4, the J gene TRBJ1-2; D uncertain. The CDR3 extends over 13 amino acids. V was cut by 5 bases and J by 3 bases, with 10 bases left in between. The CDR3 coding sequence is TGTGCCAGCAGTAGGGAGGCGCACTATGGCTACACCTTC. Translating gives CASSREAHYGYTF.

This clonotype was recorded only once. The CDR3 bases are TGTGCCAGCAGCTTAGAAGGGAAGCTTAATGGCTACACCTTC. Protein sequence: CASSLEGKLNGYTF. The V call is TRBV7-9, the J call TRBJ1-2; D is undetermined. CDR1 is SEHNR, CDR2 FQNEAQ, per germline (reference sequence). V was cut by 1 base and J by 6 bases, with 12 bases left in between. The CDR3 consists of 14 residues.

This clonotype was counted at least ten times. The genes are TRBV11-3 and TRBJ1-2; perhaps TRBD1 as D (5 bases). Trimming removed 5 bases at V and 0 bases at J, with 28 bases between. Germline-derived CDR1 and CDR2 are SGHNT and YENEEA. CDR3 size: 20 residues. This CDR3 reads CASSPPPSGTKDPPNYGYTF. CDR3 DNA: TGTGCCAGCAGCCCCCCCCCGTCCGGGACGAAGGATCCTCCTAACTATGGCTACACCTTC.

This clonotype has just a few counts. The chain recombines TRBV5-1 with TRBJ1-2; D unclear. Germline loops: CDR1 SGHRS, CDR2 YFSETQ. V gave up 0 bases and J gave up 0 bases, with 9 bases separating them. The length of the CDR3 is 15 residues. The CDR3 nucleotides read TGCGCCAGCAGCTTGGCCGGCAGCGCTAACTATGGCTACACCTTC. Residues: CASSLAGSANYGYTF. The full variable domain, in which reference TRBV5-1 and TRBJ1-2 provide the parts outside the CDR3, is KAGVTQTPRYLIKTRGQQVTLSCSPISGHRSVSWYQQTPGQGLQFLFEYFSETQRNKGNFPGRFSGRQFSNSRSEMNVSTLELGDSALYLCASSLAGSANYGYTFGSGTRLTVV.

Concerning this clonotype: The conserved phenylalanine or tryptophan normally closing the CDR3 is absent here, so this likely arose from a read error. The rearrangement uses TRBV20-1 and TRBJ2-4; the match to TRBD2 covers 7 bases. Trimming removed 7 bases from V and 6 bases from J; junction bases left unmatched: 9. This CDR3 has 13 amino acids. Germline CDR1 is DFQATT and CDR2 is SNEGSKA (reference sequence). CDR3 sequence: CSVAGDRGNIQYL. Here the CDR3 DNA reads TGCAGTGTCGCGGGGGACCGGGGAAACATTCAGTACTTA.

This clonotype has only a few counts. J is TRBJ2-2 and V is TRBV21-1; the tabulated D call, TRBD1, remains unverified against the DNA. TRBV21-1 is given as a pseudogene. CDR3 length: 15 residues. CDR3: CASQRERPNTGELFF. CDR3 DNA sequence: TGTGCCAGCCAGCGCGAGCGCCCGAACACCGGGGAGCTGTTTTTT.

The V gene is TRBV10-3, the J gene TRBJ2-1; 9 positions match TRBD1. The CDR3 totals 14 residues. CDR1 is ENHRY and CDR2 is SYGVKD in the germline V gene. Unmatched junction bases numbered 12, after V lost 9 bases and J lost 9 bases. CDR3 nucleotides: TGTGCCATTTACCCGGGACAGGGAAGGGGTGAGCAGTTCTTC. Amino acids: CAIYPGQGRGEQFF.

This clonotype was recorded many times. The CDR3 DNA reads TGTGCCAGCAGTACAACAGCCGGGACCGGACAAAACATTCAGTACTTC. Translation: CASSTTAGTGQNIQYF. The rearrangement links TRBV7-2 to TRBJ2-4, with D possibly being TRBD1 or TRBD2 (5 bases each). Trimming shortened V by 6 bases and J by 5 bases, and 20 bases separated the two germline ends. Germline V gives CDR1 SGHTA, CDR2 FQGNSA. This CDR3 comprises 16 residues.

Regarding this clonotype: Just one base apart from a much larger clone, this may be a read error. The chain is built from TRBV15 and TRBJ2-1, with D maybe TRBD1 (5 bases). The DNA end is a closer match to TRBJ2-7, so the J assignment may be wrong. The CDR3 is made up of 15 amino acids. Germline V gives CDR1 LNHNV, CDR2 YYDKDF (reference sequence). The CDR3 loop reads CATSVARQFYNEQYF. CDR3 in DNA: TGTGCCACCAGCGTCGCCCGACAGTTCTACAATGAGCAGTACTTC.

In its sample, this clonotype was seen many times. The chain carries TRBV2 and TRBJ2-7, with a weak D call TRBD1 (5 bases). The V end was cut by 3 bases, the J end by 3 bases, with 12 bases between. CDR1 and CDR2 (germline): SNHLY, FYNNEI. This CDR3 spans 14 amino acids. The CDR3 region is CASSETAVYYEQYF. CDR3 bases: TGTGCCAGCAGTGAGACAGCAGTTTACTACGAGCAGTACTTC.

This chain joins TRBV7-2 and TRBJ1-3; D not resolved. CDR3 length: 14 residues. V was shortened by 5 bases and J by 0 bases, with 8 bases between the two germline ends. In germline, CDR1 is SGHTA, CDR2 FQGNSA. The CDR3: CASSRSYSGNTIYF. CDR3 in DNA: TGTGCCAGCAGCAGGTCCTACTCTGGAAACACCATATATTTT.

This clonotype was found a few times. The CDR3 DNA follows: TGTGCCAGCAAAATCGAGGGGGGACTGTTTTTT. Residues: CASKIEGGLFF. The genes are TRBV2 and TRBJ1-4, with a tentative D call TRBD1 (6 bases). CDR3 length: 11 amino acids. Trimming pared 7 bases from V and 13 bases from J, leaving 13 bases between. From germline, CDR1 is SNHLY and CDR2 FYNNEI.

CDR3 nucleotides: TGTGCCAGCAAGGGACTACTGGCCTACGAGCAGTACTTC. Its translation is CASKGLLAYEQYF. The V call is TRBV7-2, the J call TRBJ2-7; 7 bases align to TRBD2. Losses at the gene ends were 7 bases for V and 2 bases for J; bases not matched to a gene: 5. CDR3 length: 13 residues. Looked up from germline, CDR1 is SGHTA and CDR2 is FQGNSA.

The chain is built from TRBV27 and TRBJ2-7; D not resolved. The CDR3 contains 15 residues. Trimming removed 3 bases from V and 4 bases from J, with 16 bases in between. In germline, CDR1 is MNHEY, CDR2 SMNVEV (reference sequence). The CDR3, as DNA: TGTGCCAGCAGTTTGACTTCCTATTATCTTTACGAGCAGTACTTC. It encodes CASSLTSYYLYEQYF.

There are a few counts of this clonotype. This CDR3 reads CASSLGLESDTQYF. CDR3 nucleotides: TGTGCCAGCAGTTTGGGACTAGAGTCAGATACGCAGTATTTT. The chain employs TRBV28 and TRBJ2-3, with 8 bases aligning to TRBD2. The CDR3 has 14 residues. The ends lost 3 bases at V and 4 bases at J; junction bases unmatched: 3. CDR1 is MDHEN and CDR2 is SYDVKM in the germline V gene.

The rearrangement joins TRBV10-3 to TRBJ1-1, with 7 nucleotides matching TRBD1. CDR3 length equals 15 residues. V lost 6 bases to trimming and J lost 0 bases; unmatched junction nucleotides: 7. The germline CDR1 and CDR2 sequences are ENHRY and SYGVKD. In DNA, the CDR3 is TGTGCCATCAGGGGGACGGGACAGTTGAACACTGAAGCTTTCTTT. It specifies CAIRGTGQLNTEAFF.

This clonotype was observed a handful of times. A much larger clone is a single base away; this may be a read error. The CDR3 coding sequence is TGCAGCGTTGGGGGGTTAGGGGCCAACGTCCTGACTTTC. Its protein is CSVGGLGANVLTF. The V and J genes are TRBV29-1 and TRBJ2-6; D possibly matches TRBD1 or TRBD2 (5 bases each). The CDR3 has 13 residues. Germline V gene data show CDR1 as SQVTM and CDR2 as ANQGSEA. With 4 bases removed from V and 4 bases from J, the gap between germline ends came to 8 bases.

This chain connects TRBV3-1 to TRBJ1-5; the D is unclear. The CDR3 has 14 amino acids. Deletions cut 8 bases from V and 0 bases from J, with 11 bases between. The germline V gene encodes CDR1 LGHDT and CDR2 YNNKEL (reference sequence). CDR3 amino acids: CASSPGASNQPQHF. DNA for the CDR3: TGTGCCAGCTCACCGGGAGCTAGCAATCAGCCCCAGCATTTT.

This clonotype has a handful of counts. This chain connects TRBV6-2 or TRBV6-3 to TRBJ2-5, with 7 positions matching TRBD1. J was trimmed by 5 bases and V by 4 bases; bases with no gene match: 13. This CDR3 has 16 amino acids. Germline CDR1 is MNHEY and CDR2 is SVGEGT. The CDR3 region has the DNA TGTGCCAGCAGTTTAGACAGGGCCCCGGCAAGGGAGACCCAGTACTTC. It encodes CASSLDRAPARETQYF.

CDR3 nucleotides: TGCAGTGCTAGATTCCCGGGAGTGTCGAACACCGGGGAGCTGTTTTTT. Translated, it gives CSARFPGVSNTGELFF. The chain employs TRBV20-1 and TRBJ2-2, with TRBD2 as a possible D gene (6 bases). V was clipped by 2 bases and J by 0 bases, with 13 bases between them. The CDR3 runs 16 residues. CDR1 and CDR2 (germline): DFQATT, SNEGSKA (reference sequence).

This clonotype has a handful of counts. The junction and the germline gene differ at one end; a read error may be behind it. V gene TRBV5-1 combines with J gene TRBJ2-1, with D perhaps assigned TRBD1 or TRBD2 (6 bases each). Germline CDR1 SGHRS, CDR2 YFSETQ. CDR3 size: 17 residues. The CDR3 is CASSLAGAAIAYSEQFF. Here the CDR3 DNA reads TGCGCCAGCAGCTTGGCGGGGGCGGCAATAGCCTACAGTGAGCAGTTCTTC.

This sequence joins TRBV7-2 and TRBJ2-3, with 10 bases aligning to TRBD1. This CDR3 is 16 amino acids long. Per germline, CDR1 SGHTA and CDR2 FQGNSA. V lost 1 base, J lost 2 bases, and 3 bases stayed unmatched. The CDR3 is CASSLVGTGVTDTQYF. In DNA form, the CDR3 reads TGTGCCAGCAGCTTAGTTGGGACAGGGGTCACAGATACGCAGTATTTT.

The V gene is TRBV6-2 or TRBV6-3, the J gene TRBJ2-1; 7 bases fit TRBD2. Judging by the DNA end, TRBJ2-7 fits better; the J call may be wrong. CDR1 MNHEY and CDR2 SVGEGT come from the germline V gene. The CDR3 spans 14 residues. The chain's CDR3 is CATKRDGSYNEQYF. In DNA form, the CDR3 reads TGTGCCACAAAGCGGGACGGGTCCTACAATGAGCAGTACTTC.

The sample holds many counts of this clonotype. The V gene is TRBV30, the J gene TRBJ1-2; D is uncertain. The CDR3 is 12 residues long. The V and J ends lost 3 bases and 5 bases respectively, with 10 bases between them. The germline CDR1 and CDR2 sequences are GTSNPN and SVGIG (reference sequence). CDR3 in amino acids: CAWRKDQYGYTF. In DNA, the CDR3 is TGTGCCTGGAGGAAGGATCAATATGGCTACACCTTC. The variable domain in full, completed from reference TRBV30 and TRBJ1-2, reads SQTIHQWPATLVQPVGSPLSLECTVEGTSNPNLYWYRQAAGRGLQLLFYSVGIGQISSEVPQNLSASRPQDRQFILSSKKLLLSDSGFYLCAWRKDQYGYTFGSGTRLTVV.

The chain combines TRBV15 with TRBJ2-1; 9 bases are shared with TRBD2. The better agreement between TRBJ2-7 and the DNA end casts doubt on the J call. Germline CDR1 is LNHNV and CDR2 is YYDKDF (reference sequence). The CDR3 loop spans 14 amino acids. The CDR3 nucleotides are TGTGCCACCAGCAGAGATAGACTAGCGGCCGAGCAGTACTTC. It translates to CATSRDRLAAEQYF.

The V gene is TRBV25-1, the J gene TRBJ2-3, with D possibly matching TRBD2 (5 bases). Germline CDR1 is MGHDK and CDR2 is SYGVNS. Trimming took off 6 bases at V and 0 bases at J, with 10 bases between the two ends. CDR3 length: 14 residues. The CDR3 DNA sequence: TGTGCCAGCAGGGGCGGGCTTAGCACAGATACGCAGTATTTT. This translates into CASRGGLSTDTQYF.

Only one count was recorded for this clonotype. In nucleotides, the CDR3 is TGTGCCAGCAGGGGAATCCCAGGGAACACTGAAGCTTTCTTT. This encodes CASRGIPGNTEAFF. The V call is TRBV12-3 or TRBV12-4, the J call TRBJ1-1; no firm D call. The CDR3 totals 14 residues. The ends were cut back, 6 bases at V and 1 base at J, with 12 bases in the middle.

The chain carries TRBV10-3 and TRBJ2-1; TRBD2 matches at 10 bases. Germline assignment: CDR1 ENHRY and CDR2 SYGVKD. The CDR3 is 15 residues long. The V and J ends lost 10 bases and 0 bases, in that order; junction bases with no gene match: 6. CDR3 DNA sequence: TGTGCCACTCTAGCGGGGGATACCTCCTACAATGAGCAGTTCTTC. It codes for CATLAGDTSYNEQFF.

The rearrangement links TRBV7-9 to TRBJ1-4; D is perhaps TRBD1 (5 bases). Per germline, CDR1 SEHNR and CDR2 FQNEAQ (reference sequence). This CDR3 contains 16 residues. V was clipped by 0 bases and J by 8 bases, with 16 bases between them. The chain's CDR3 is CASSLAPGPKKEKLFF. CDR3 DNA sequence: TGTGCCAGCAGCTTAGCGCCGGGACCCAAGAAGGAAAAACTGTTTTTT.

The J gene is TRBJ2-4, the V gene TRBV29-1; D might be TRBD1 (7 bases). The DNA end favors TRBJ2-7, so the J call may be wrong. CDR3 length: 11 residues. CDR1 and CDR2 from the germline V gene are SQVTM and ANQGSEA. The CDR3 DNA sequence: TGCAGCGTGACAGGGACTCGCGAGCAGTACTTC. This sequence encodes CSVTGTREQYF.

V gene TRBV7-7 combines with J gene TRBJ2-1; either TRBD1 or TRBD2 may supply D (7 bases each). Germline V gene data show CDR1 as SSHAT and CDR2 as FNYEAQ (reference sequence). V lost 4 bases and J 8 bases, leaving 30 bases between the germline ends. CDR3 length: 19 residues. CDR3 region: CASSSGVRGRGLRVDEQFF. The CDR3 DNA is TGTGCCAGCAGCTCAGGGGTCCGGGGGAGGGGGCTAAGGGTCGATGAGCAGTTCTTC.